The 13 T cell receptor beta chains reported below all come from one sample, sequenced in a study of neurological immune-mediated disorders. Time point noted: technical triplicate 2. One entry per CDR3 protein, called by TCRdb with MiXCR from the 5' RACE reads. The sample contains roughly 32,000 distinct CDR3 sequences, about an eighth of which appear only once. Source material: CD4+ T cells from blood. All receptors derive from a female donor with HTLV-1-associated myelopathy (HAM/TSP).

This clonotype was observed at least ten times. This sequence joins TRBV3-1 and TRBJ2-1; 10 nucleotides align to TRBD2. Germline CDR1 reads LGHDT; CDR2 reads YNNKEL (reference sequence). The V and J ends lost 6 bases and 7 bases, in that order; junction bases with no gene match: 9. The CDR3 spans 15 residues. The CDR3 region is CASSRAGGPLNEQFF. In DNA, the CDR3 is TGTGCCAGCAGTCGAGCGGGGGGGCCGTTGAATGAGCAGTTCTTC.

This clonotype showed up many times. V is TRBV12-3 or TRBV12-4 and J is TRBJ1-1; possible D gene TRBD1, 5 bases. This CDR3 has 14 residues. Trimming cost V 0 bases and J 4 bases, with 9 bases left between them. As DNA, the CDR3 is TGTGCCAGCAGTTTAGCTTGGGGGACCACTGAAGCTTTCTTT. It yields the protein CASSLAWGTTEAFF.

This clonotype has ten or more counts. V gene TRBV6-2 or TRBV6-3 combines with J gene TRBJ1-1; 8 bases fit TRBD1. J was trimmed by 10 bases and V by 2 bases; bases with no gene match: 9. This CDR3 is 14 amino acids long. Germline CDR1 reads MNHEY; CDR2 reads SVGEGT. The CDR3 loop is CASSYARQGRRAFF. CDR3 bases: TGTGCCAGCAGTTACGCGAGACAGGGGAGGAGAGCTTTCTTT.

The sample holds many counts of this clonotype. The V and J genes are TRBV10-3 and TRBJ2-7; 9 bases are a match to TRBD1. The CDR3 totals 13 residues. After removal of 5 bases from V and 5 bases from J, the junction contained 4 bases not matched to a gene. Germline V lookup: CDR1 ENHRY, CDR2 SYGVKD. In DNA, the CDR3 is TGTGCCATCAGTTTCGACAGGGGGGACGAGCAGTACTTC. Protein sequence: CAISFDRGDEQYF.

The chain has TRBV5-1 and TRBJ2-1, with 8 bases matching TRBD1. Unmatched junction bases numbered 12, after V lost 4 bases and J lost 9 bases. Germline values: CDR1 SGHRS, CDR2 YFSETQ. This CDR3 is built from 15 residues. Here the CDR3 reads CASSPTGDRSGEQFF. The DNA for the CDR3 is TGCGCCAGCAGCCCGACAGGGGATCGTTCCGGTGAGCAGTTCTTC.

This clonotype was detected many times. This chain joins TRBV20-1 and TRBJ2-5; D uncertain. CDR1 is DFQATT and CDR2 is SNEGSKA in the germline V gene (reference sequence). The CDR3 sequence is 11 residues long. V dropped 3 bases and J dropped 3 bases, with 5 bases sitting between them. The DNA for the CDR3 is TGCAGTGCTAGTGAGGAAGAGACCCAGTACTTC. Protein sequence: CSASEEETQYF.

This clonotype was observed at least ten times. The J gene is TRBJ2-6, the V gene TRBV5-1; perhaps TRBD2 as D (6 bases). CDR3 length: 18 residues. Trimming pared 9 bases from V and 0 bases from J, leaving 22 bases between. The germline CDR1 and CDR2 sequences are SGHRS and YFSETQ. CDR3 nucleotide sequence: TGCGCCACCACCCCGGTAGGACACGGGAGCTCTGGGGCCAACGTCCTGACTTTC. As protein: CATTPVGHGSSGANVLTF.

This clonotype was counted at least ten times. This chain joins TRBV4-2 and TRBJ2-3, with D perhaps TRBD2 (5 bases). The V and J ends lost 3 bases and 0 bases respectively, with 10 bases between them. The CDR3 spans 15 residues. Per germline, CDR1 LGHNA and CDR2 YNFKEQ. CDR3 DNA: TGTGCCAGCAGCCACGGACTCCCTAGCACAGATACGCAGTATTTT. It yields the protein CASSHGLPSTDTQYF.

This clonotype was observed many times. CDR3 nucleotides: TGTGCCAGCAGCCCCGGGGGCAGCTCGGGAAACACCATATATTTT. Translated, it gives CASSPGGSSGNTIYF. The chain employs TRBV27 and TRBJ1-3; a possible D gene is TRBD1 (6 bases). CDR3 length: 15 residues. The V and J ends lost 6 bases and 4 bases respectively, with 16 bases between them. CDR1 and CDR2 (germline): MNHEY, SMNVEV (reference sequence).

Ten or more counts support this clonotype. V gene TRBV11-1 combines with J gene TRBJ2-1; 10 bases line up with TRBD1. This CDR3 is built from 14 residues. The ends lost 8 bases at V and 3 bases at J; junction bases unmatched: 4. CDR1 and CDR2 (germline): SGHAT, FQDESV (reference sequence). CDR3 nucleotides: TGTGCCAGCCGGGACAGGGGAGTCTACAATGAGCAGTTCTTC. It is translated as CASRDRGVYNEQFF. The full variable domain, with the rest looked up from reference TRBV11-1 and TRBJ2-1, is EAEVAQSPRYKITEKSQAVAFWCDPISGHATLYWYRQILGQGPELLVQFQDESVVDDSQLPKDRFSAERLKGVDSTLKIQPAELGDSAMYLCASRDRGVYNEQFFGPGTRLTVL.

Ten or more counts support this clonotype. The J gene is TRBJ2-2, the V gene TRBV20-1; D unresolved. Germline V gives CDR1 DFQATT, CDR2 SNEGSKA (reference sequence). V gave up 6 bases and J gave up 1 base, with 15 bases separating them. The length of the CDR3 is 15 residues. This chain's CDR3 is CSARLKRMNTGELFF. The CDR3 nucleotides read TGCAGTGCCAGACTGAAGAGGATGAACACCGGGGAGCTGTTTTTT.

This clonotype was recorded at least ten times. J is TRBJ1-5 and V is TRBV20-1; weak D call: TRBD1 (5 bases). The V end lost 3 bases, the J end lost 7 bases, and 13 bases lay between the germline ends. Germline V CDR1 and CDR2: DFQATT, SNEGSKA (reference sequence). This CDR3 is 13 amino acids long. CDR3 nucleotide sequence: TGCAGTGCTAGGGGCCAGGGCGGACAGCCCCAGCATTTT. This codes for CSARGQGGQPQHF.

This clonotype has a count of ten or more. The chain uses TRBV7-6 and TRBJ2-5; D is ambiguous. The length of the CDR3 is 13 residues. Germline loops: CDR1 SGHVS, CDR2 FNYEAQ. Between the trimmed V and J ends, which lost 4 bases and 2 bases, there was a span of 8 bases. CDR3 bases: TGTGCCAGCAGCTCCCCGTCGCAAGAGACCCAGTACTTC. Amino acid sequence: CASSSPSQETQYF.